This T cell receptor (beta chain) stems from a study of T-cell memory formation after mild COVID-19. General study results and limits: Contracting CD8+ clones were enriched in EMRA, CD4+ mainly in CM and EM. Day 15 to 85 contracting clones showed balanced CD4/CD8; day 15 to 37 expanders favored CD4+.

This clonotype was seen many times. Its antigen remains unidentified. Libraries for TCRalpha and TCRbeta carried sample barcodes and unique molecular identifiers via 5'RACE. A single record per CDR3 protein comes from TCRdb applying MiXCR to the 5' RACE reads. Among fewer than 200,000 distinct CDR3 sequences listed, 20% to 25% were seen once. The germline V gene encodes CDR1 MGHRA and CDR2 YSYEKL. The CDR3 length is 12 residues. Trimming took 1 base from V and 2 from J, leaving 2 bases between them. The TCR sequence derives from an adult woman who had mild COVID-19 (a few samples of this study predate the infection). Cell type and time point are not known. The sequenced sample was PBMCs or a T cell subset sorted from them (not recorded which). The J gene is TRBJ1-2, the V gene TRBV4-1, with unresolved D. The CDR3 DNA follows: TGCGCCAGCAGCCAAGGCAACTATGGCTACACCTTC. It codes for CASSQGNYGYTF.